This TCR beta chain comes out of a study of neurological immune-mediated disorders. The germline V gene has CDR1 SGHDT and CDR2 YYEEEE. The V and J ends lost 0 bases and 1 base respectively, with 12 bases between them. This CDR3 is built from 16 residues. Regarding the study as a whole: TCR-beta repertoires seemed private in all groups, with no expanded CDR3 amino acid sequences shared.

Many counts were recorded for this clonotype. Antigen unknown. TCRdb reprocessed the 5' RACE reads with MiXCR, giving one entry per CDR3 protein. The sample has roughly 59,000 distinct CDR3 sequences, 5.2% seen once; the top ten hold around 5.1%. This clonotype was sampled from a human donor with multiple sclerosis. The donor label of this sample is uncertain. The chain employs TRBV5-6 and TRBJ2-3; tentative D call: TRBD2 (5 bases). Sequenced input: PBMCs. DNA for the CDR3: TGTGCCAGCAGCTTGGGGAGCGGCTCGGGCACAGATACGCAGTATTTT. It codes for CASSLGSGSGTDTQYF. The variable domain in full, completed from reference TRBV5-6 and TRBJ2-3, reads DAGVTQSPTHLIKTRGQQVTLRCSPKSGHDTVSWYQQALGQGPQFIFQYYEEEERQRGNFPDRFSGHQFPNYSSELNVNALLLGDSALYLCASSLGSGSGTDTQYFGPGTRLTVL.